The 17 T cell receptor beta chains listed next were all sequenced from one sample in a study of cytomegalovirus exposure and HLA in healthy donors. Primers for the PCR totalled 60 Vbeta and 13 Jbeta. Data came from immunoSEQ multiplex PCR; TCRdb stores just in-frame clones and leaves some out. In the table there are about 170,000 clones, around 78% of which are singletons. The sequenced material came from PBMCs. The receptors were sampled from a female donor in good health and CMV-seronegative.

The chain uses TRBV10-3 and TRBJ2-3; 12 positions match TRBD2. CDR1 and CDR2 (germline): ENHRY, SYGVKD. The CDR3 sequence is 16 residues long. V gave up 4 bases and J gave up 4 bases; unmatched junction bases: 6. CDR3 sequence reads: CAISGWLAGGSDTQYF. The DNA for the CDR3 is TGTGCCATCAGTGGGTGGCTAGCGGGGGGGTCAGATACGCAGTATTTT.

This sequence joins TRBV25-1 and TRBJ2-5, with 9 bases aligning to TRBD2. The CDR3 contains 17 residues. CDR1 MGHDK and CDR2 SYGVNS come from the germline V gene. Trimming removed 3 bases from V and 2 bases from J; junction bases left unmatched: 10. The CDR3 coding sequence is TGTGCCAGCAGTGACCGGACAGGACTAGCGTTACAAGAGACCCAGTACTTC. Protein sequence: CASSDRTGLALQETQYF.

V usage is TRBV2 and J usage is TRBJ2-2; D is ambiguous. From germline, CDR1 is SNHLY and CDR2 FYNNEI. This CDR3 region has 13 residues. The V and J ends lost 5 bases and 2 bases respectively, with 6 bases between them. DNA for the CDR3: TGTGCCAGCAGTACAGAAAACACCGGGGAGCTGTTTTTT. This sequence encodes CASSTENTGELFF.

The V and J genes are TRBV5-4 and TRBJ1-2, with a possible D match to TRBD1 (5 bases). The ends were cut back, 5 bases at V and 4 bases at J, with 12 bases in the middle. The CDR3 spans 13 residues. Germline V lookup: CDR1 SGHNT, CDR2 YYREEE (reference sequence). In DNA form, the CDR3 reads TGTGCCAGCAGGGATGACAGCCTCTATGGCTACACCTTC. Protein product: CASRDDSLYGYTF.

V usage is TRBV20-1 and J usage is TRBJ2-5; D not certain. Germline loops: CDR1 DFQATT, CDR2 SNEGSKA (reference sequence). This CDR3 is 11 amino acids long. The V end lost 5 bases, the J end lost 4 bases, and 8 bases lay between the germline ends. The CDR3 reads CSAHLPETQYF. CDR3 DNA sequence: TGCAGTGCTCACCTACCAGAGACCCAGTACTTC.

The rearrangement uses TRBV20-1 and TRBJ2-5; D gene ambiguous. There are 9 residues in the CDR3. The germline CDR1 and CDR2 sequences are DFQATT and SNEGSKA (reference sequence). V shed 7 bases and J shed 5 bases, with 5 bases lying between them. The CDR3 sequence is CSVPETQYF. For the CDR3, the DNA is TGCAGTGTTCCGGAGACCCAGTACTTC.

Here the CDR3 reads CASSPVLADYEQYF. DNA for the CDR3: TGTGCCAGCAGCCCGGTGCTAGCAGATTACGAGCAGTACTTC. The chain couples TRBV11-1 to TRBJ2-7; possible D gene TRBD2, 5 bases. This CDR3 is built from 14 residues. Germline V gene lookup returns CDR1 SGHAT and CDR2 FQDESV (reference sequence). The V end lost 5 bases, the J end lost 4 bases, and 15 bases lay between the germline ends.

The chain uses TRBV9 and TRBJ1-2; 9 bases line up with TRBD1. V shed 3 bases and J 6 bases; nucleotides not matched to a gene: 3. There are 13 residues in the CDR3. CDR1 and CDR2 from the germline V gene are SGDLS and YYNGEE. CDR3 residues: CASSGGQGDGYTF. Here the CDR3 DNA reads TGTGCCAGCAGCGGGGGACAGGGAGATGGCTACACCTTC.

The chain couples TRBV4-3 to TRBJ2-5; 9 bases map to TRBD2. This CDR3 region has 15 residues. The V gene end was trimmed by 4 bases and the J gene end by 1 base; junction bases not matched to a gene: 4. The germline V gene has CDR1 LGHNA and CDR2 YSLEER. CDR3 region: CASSRGLAFQETQYF. The CDR3 region has the DNA TGCGCCAGCAGCCGAGGACTAGCGTTCCAAGAGACCCAGTACTTC.

The V and J genes are TRBV5-5 and TRBJ2-7; 8 nucleotides align to TRBD1. This CDR3 comprises 15 residues. Germline V gene data show CDR1 as SGHKS and CDR2 as YYEKEE (reference sequence). V lost 4 bases to trimming and J lost 1 base; unmatched junction nucleotides: 7. For the CDR3, the DNA is TGTGCCAGCAGCCCCCTGGGGACAGGATCCTACGAGCAGTACTTC. Protein: CASSPLGTGSYEQYF. Full variable domain (remainder filled in from reference TRBV5-5 and TRBJ2-7): DAGVTQSPTHLIKTRGQQVTLRCSPISGHKSVSWYQQVLGQGPQFIFQYYEKEERGRGNFPDRFSARQFPNYSSELNVNALLLGDSALYLCASSPLGTGSYEQYFGPGTRLTVT.

The rearrangement joins TRBV6-5 to TRBJ1-2, with D uncertain. Between the trimmed V and J ends, which lost 1 base and 8 bases, there was a span of 11 bases. There are 13 residues in the CDR3. The germline V gene has CDR1 MNHEY and CDR2 SVGAGI. Written as DNA, the CDR3 is TGTGCCAGCAGTTACTTCGCTTCCCGGGGCTACACCTTC. It translates to CASSYFASRGYTF.

The chain carries TRBV4-3 and TRBJ1-5; D is undetermined. Looked up from germline, CDR1 is LGHNA and CDR2 is YSLEER. V gave up 0 bases and J gave up 0 bases, with 9 bases separating them. The CDR3 has 16 residues. The CDR3 is CASSQDRGGSNQPQHF. Written as DNA, the CDR3 is TGCGCCAGCAGCCAAGATCGGGGAGGTAGCAATCAGCCCCAGCATTTT.

This chain joins TRBV11-2 and TRBJ1-3; 7 positions match TRBD1. V trimming: 5 bases; J trimming: 4 bases; junction bases outside the gene matches: 11. There are 16 residues in the CDR3. Germline V lookup: CDR1 SGHAT, CDR2 FQNNGV. The DNA of the CDR3 is TGTGCCAGCAGCGGCTTCAGGGGGTCCATGGGAAACACCATATATTTT. Its translation: CASSGFRGSMGNTIYF.

This rearrangement joins TRBV15 to TRBJ1-1; D is ambiguous. The CDR3 contains 13 residues. Trimming took off 3 bases at V and 4 bases at J, with 9 bases between the two ends. Germline CDR1 and CDR2: LNHNV and YYDKDF (reference sequence). The CDR3 reads CATSRPQATEAFF. CDR3 DNA: TGTGCCACCAGCAGGCCTCAGGCCACTGAAGCTTTCTTT.

The rearrangement uses TRBV19 and TRBJ2-7; tentatively, D is TRBD2 (5 bases). This CDR3 is 15 amino acids long. Germline CDR1 is LNHDA and CDR2 is SQIVND (reference sequence). Trimming took off 1 base at V and 3 bases at J, with 13 bases between the two ends. The CDR3 sequence: CASSIAAEEFYEQYF. CDR3 DNA: TGTGCCAGTAGTATAGCAGCGGAGGAGTTCTACGAGCAGTACTTC.

The chain combines TRBV4-3 with TRBJ2-1; 12 positions agree with TRBD2. The V gene end was trimmed by 2 bases and the J gene end by 7 bases; junction bases not matched to a gene: 6. CDR3 length equals 16 residues. Looked up from germline, CDR1 is LGHNA and CDR2 is YSLEER. CDR3: CASSQYLAGGGNEQFF. The CDR3 nucleotides read TGCGCCAGCAGCCAATATCTAGCGGGAGGGGGTAATGAGCAGTTCTTC.

The chain uses TRBV28 and TRBJ1-1; D remains ambiguous. Germline-derived CDR1 and CDR2 are MDHEN and SYDVKM. V lost 4 bases to trimming and J lost 3 bases, with 12 bases between them. The CDR3 is 14 residues long. The CDR3, as DNA: TGTGCCAGCAGTTGGAGGGTGAGGGACACTGAAGCTTTCTTT. It is translated as CASSWRVRDTEAFF.